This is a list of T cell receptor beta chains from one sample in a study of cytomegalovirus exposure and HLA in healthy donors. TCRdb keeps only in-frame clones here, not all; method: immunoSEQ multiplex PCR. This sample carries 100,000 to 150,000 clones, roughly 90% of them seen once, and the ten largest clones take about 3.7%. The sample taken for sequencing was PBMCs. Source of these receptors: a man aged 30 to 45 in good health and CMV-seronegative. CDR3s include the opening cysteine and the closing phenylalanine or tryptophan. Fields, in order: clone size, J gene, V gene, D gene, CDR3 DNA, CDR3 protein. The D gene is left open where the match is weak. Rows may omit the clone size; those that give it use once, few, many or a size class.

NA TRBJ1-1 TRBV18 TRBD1 TGTGCCAGCTCACGCCCCGGACAGGGGGAAGGGTATGAAGCTTTCTTT CASSRPGQGEGYEAFF
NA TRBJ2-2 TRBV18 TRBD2 TGTGCCAGCTCACCTGGGCTAGCGGGGAACACCGGGGAGCTGTTTTTT CASSPGLAGNTGELFF
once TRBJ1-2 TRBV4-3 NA TGCGCCAGCAGCCAAGATAGGAGGGTTGACTATGGCTACACCTTC CASSQDRRVDYGYTF
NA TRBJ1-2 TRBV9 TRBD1 TGTGCCAGCAGCACCCTAATGACAGGGTCCGATGGCTACACCTTC CASSTLMTGSDGYTF
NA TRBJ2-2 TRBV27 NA TGTGCCAGCAGTTACAACCGTCAAGCCGGGGAGCTGTTTTTT CASSYNRQAGELFF
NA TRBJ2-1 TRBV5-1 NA TGCGCCAGCTCCCTTGACAAGCAACAGCAGTTCTTC CASSLDKQQQFF
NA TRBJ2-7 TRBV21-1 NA TGTGCCAGCAGCAAAACCGGGACAGGGGTTCCCTACGAGCAGTACTTC CASSKTGTGVPYEQYF
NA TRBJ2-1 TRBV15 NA TGTGCCACCAGCAGAGCCCTGGCAGGGCGCTACAATGAGCAGTTCTTC CATSRALAGRYNEQFF
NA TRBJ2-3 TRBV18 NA TGTGCCAGCTCATTTGACACATCCACAGATACGCAGTATTTT CASSFDTSTDTQYF
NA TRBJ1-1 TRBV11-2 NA TGTGCCAGCAGCTTTCGGGATATCACTGAAGCTTTCTTT CASSFRDITEAFF
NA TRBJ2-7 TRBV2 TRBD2 TGTGCCAGCACCGTACTAGCGGGGGGGCCGGGCTACGAGCAGTACTTC CASTVLAGGPGYEQYF
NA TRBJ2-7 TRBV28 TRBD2 TGTGCCAGCAGTTCGGGGGGAGGCGAGCAGTACTTC CASSSGGGEQYF
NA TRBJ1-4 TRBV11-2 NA TGTGCCAGCAGCTTAGGAGGTGCAACTAATGAAAAACTGTTTTTT CASSLGGATNEKLFF
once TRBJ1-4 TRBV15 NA TGTGCCACCAGCAGAGATCTCAGGGTGGGGGAAAAACTGTTTTTT CATSRDLRVGEKLFF
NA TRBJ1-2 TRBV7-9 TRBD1 TGTGCCAGCAGCTACACCGGGACAGGGATCGATAACTATGGCTACACCTTC CASSYTGTGIDNYGYTF
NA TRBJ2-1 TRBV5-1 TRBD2 TGCGCCAGCAGCTTGACTAGCGGGGGGGCAGGCGAGCAGTTCTTC CASSLTSGGAGEQFF
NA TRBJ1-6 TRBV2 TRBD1 TGTGCCAGCAGTAAGGAAACTCCCGGGACAGGGCCCAATTCACCCCTCCACTTT CASSKETPGTGPNSPLHF
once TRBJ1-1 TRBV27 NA TGTGCCAGCAGTCCCCGGGTCCTCGGCGGCGGAGCTTTCTTT CASSPRVLGGGAFF
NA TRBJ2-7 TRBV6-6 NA TGTGCCAGCAGTCGTCGATGGGACACCTACGAGCAGTACTTC CASSRRWDTYEQYF
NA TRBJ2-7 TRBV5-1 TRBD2 TGCGCCAGCAGCTTGGGGGAGGGCAGCTCCTACGAGCAGTACTTC CASSLGEGSSYEQYF
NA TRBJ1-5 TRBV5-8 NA TGTGCCAGCAGCCCCCCTGAGGCCGATCAGCCCCAGCATTTT CASSPPEADQPQHF
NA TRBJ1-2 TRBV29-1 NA TGCAGCGTTTCCGGACAGAATCATGGCTACACCTTC CSVSGQNHGYTF
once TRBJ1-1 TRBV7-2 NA TGTGCCAGCAGCCTTCAACAGTGGAACACTGAAGCTTTCTTT CASSLQQWNTEAFF
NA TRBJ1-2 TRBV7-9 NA TGTGCCAGCAGCTTACTCTTTGCGGCCAACTCTAACTATGGCTACACCTTC CASSLLFAANSNYGYTF
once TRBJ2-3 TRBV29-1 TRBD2 TGCAGCGACGTTTTTAGCGGGGGGGTTACGCAGTATTTT CSDVFSGGVTQYF
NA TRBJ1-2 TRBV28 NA TGTGCCAGCAGTAGCCCCCGGGGGGCTAACTATGGCTACACCTTC CASSSPRGANYGYTF
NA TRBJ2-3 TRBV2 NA TGTGCCAGCAGTGGGTTCGACTACGCAGATACGCAGTATTTT CASSGFDYADTQYF
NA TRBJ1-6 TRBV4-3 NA TGCGCCAGCAGCCAAGATGAGGGCTATAATTCACCCCTCCACTTT CASSQDEGYNSPLHF
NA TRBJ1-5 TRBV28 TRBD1 TGTGCCAGCAGTGGCGTTCGCTTCAGGGGGCCCCAGCCCCAGCATTTT CASSGVRFRGPQPQHF
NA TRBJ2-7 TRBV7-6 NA TGTGCCAGCAGCCCCAGGGAACAGCCTTCCTACGAGCAGTACTTC CASSPREQPSYEQYF
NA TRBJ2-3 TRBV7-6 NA TGTGCCAGCAACGGACAGAACCCAGATACGCAGTATTTT CASNGQNPDTQYF
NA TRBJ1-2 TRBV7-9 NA TGTGCCAGCAGCTCGGGGGGCCGGAGCTATGGCTACACCTTC CASSSGGRSYGYTF
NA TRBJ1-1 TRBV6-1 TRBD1 TGTGCCAGACAAAACGGGACAGGGAACACTGAAGCTTTCTTT CARQNGTGNTEAFF
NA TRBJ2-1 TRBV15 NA TGTGCCACCAAGGGCCAGGGGAGCTCCTACAATGAGCAGTTCTTC CATKGQGSSYNEQFF
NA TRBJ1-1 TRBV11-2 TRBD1 TGTGCCAGCAGCTCCGGGACAGGGTGGGGGGACACTGAAGCTTTCTTT CASSSGTGWGDTEAFF
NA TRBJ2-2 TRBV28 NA TGTGCCAGCAGTTTTCGGGGCACCGGGGAGCTGTTTTTT CASSFRGTGELFF
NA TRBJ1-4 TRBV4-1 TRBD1 TGCGCCAGCAGCCAAACAGGGGTAACTAATGAAAAACTGTTTTTT CASSQTGVTNEKLFF
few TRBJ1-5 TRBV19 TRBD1 TGTGCCAGTACGGGGACAGTAAATCAGCCCCAGCATTTT CASTGTVNQPQHF
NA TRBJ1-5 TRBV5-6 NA TGTGCCAGCAGCACCCGGACAAATAGCAATCAGCCCCAGCATTTT CASSTRTNSNQPQHF
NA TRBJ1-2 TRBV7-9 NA TGTGCCAGCAGCTGGGACACCGACTATGGCTACACCTTC CASSWDTDYGYTF
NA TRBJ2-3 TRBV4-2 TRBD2 TGTGCCAGCAGCCAAGGACTTCGGGGGGGAATCACAGATACGCAGTATTTT CASSQGLRGGITDTQYF
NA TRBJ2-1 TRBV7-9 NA TGTGCCAGCAGCCCCCGCGTCGTCAATGAGCAGTTCTTC CASSPRVVNEQFF
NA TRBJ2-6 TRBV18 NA TGTGCCAGCTCACCAAACGCAGGGGCTGGGGCCAACGTCCTGACTTTC CASSPNAGAGANVLTF
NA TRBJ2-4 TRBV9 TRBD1 TGTGCCAGCAGCGTAACGGACAGGGCGGACAAAAACATTCAGTACTTC CASSVTDRADKNIQYF